What follows are 19 T cell receptor beta chains derived from one specimen sequenced in a study of blood T cell repertoires in COVID-19. Data came from immunoSEQ multiplex PCR; TCRdb stores just in-frame clones and leaves some out. Counted here are some 160,000 clones, 76% occurring once; the ten biggest clones make up less than 5.5%. The sequencing sample was made of peripheral blood. The receptor set was obtained from a man aged 55 to 70 with acute or convalescent COVID-19.

V is TRBV28 and J is TRBJ2-7; 8 nucleotides match TRBD2. The CDR3 has 13 residues. V dropped 5 bases and J dropped 5; count of bases not matched to a gene: 5. The V gene's germline CDR1 is MDHEN and CDR2 SYDVKM. CDR3: CASSRTGGNEQYF. CDR3 DNA sequence: TGTGCCAGCAGTCGGACGGGAGGGAACGAGCAGTACTTC.

The chain couples TRBV10-3 to TRBJ2-2; D is uncertain. The V gene lost 7 bases and the J gene lost 0 bases, with 12 bases spanning the gap. From germline, CDR1 is ENHRY and CDR2 SYGVKD. There are 15 residues in the CDR3. The CDR3 sequence: CAITQQDSNTGELFF. The CDR3 DNA is TGTGCCATCACCCAGCAAGACTCGAACACCGGGGAGCTGTTTTTT.

The chain couples TRBV12-3 or TRBV12-4 to TRBJ2-7; D possibly corresponds to TRBD2 (5 bases). V was cut by 8 bases and J by 3 bases, with 14 bases left in between. This CDR3 spans 13 amino acids. The DNA of the CDR3 is TGTGCCAGCGCACCTAGCTCCGGCTACGAGCAGTACTTC. Protein sequence: CASAPSSGYEQYF.

The chain carries TRBV5-8 and TRBJ2-5, with D maybe TRBD1 (6 bases). The length of the CDR3 is 15 residues. Trimming pared 0 bases from V and 4 bases from J, leaving 13 bases between. Germline CDR1 and CDR2: SGHTS and YDEGEE. The CDR3 loop is CASSLGTAARETQYF. CDR3 nucleotides: TGTGCCAGCAGCTTGGGGACAGCGGCGAGAGAGACCCAGTACTTC.

The chain carries TRBV18 and TRBJ2-1; 7 bases map to TRBD2. The CDR3 covers 16 residues. J gave up 0 bases and V 4 bases, and 6 bases lay outside the gene matches. CDR1 KGHSH and CDR2 LQKENI come from the germline V gene. The CDR3: CASSLLAEASYNEQFF. The CDR3 region has the DNA TGTGCCAGCTCACTCCTAGCGGAAGCCTCCTACAATGAGCAGTTCTTC.

V and J are TRBV2 and TRBJ2-7; 8 nucleotides match TRBD2. J lost 4 bases, V lost 0 bases, and 5 bases had no gene match. Looked up from germline, CDR1 is SNHLY and CDR2 is FYNNEI. CDR3 length: 15 amino acids. CDR3 region: CASSEARGGGYEQYF. CDR3 in DNA: TGTGCCAGCAGTGAAGCTCGGGGGGGCGGTTACGAGCAGTACTTC.

The genes are TRBV3-1 (or the pseudogene TRBV3-2) and TRBJ2-7, with TRBD1 identical over 8 bases. After removal of 0 bases from V and 2 bases from J, the junction contained 3 bases not matched to a gene. The CDR3 loop spans 15 amino acids. Germline V CDR1 and CDR2: LGHDT, YNNKEL (reference sequence). The CDR3 is CASSQDRRGPYEQYF. The CDR3 DNA is TGTGCCAGCAGCCAAGACCGCAGGGGGCCCTACGAGCAGTACTTC.

The rearrangement uses TRBV7-8 and TRBJ2-7, with a possible D match to TRBD2 (6 bases). V lost 5 bases, J lost 3 bases, and 17 bases lay in between. Per the germline V gene, CDR1 is SGHVS and CDR2 is FQNEAQ. The CDR3 is made up of 15 amino acids. This CDR3 is CASSPGVAAGYEQYF. The CDR3 nucleotides read TGTGCCAGCAGCCCCGGGGTAGCGGCAGGCTACGAGCAGTACTTC.

The J gene is TRBJ1-1, the V gene TRBV25-1; D is unresolved. Looked up from germline, CDR1 is MGHDK and CDR2 is SYGVNS. Deletions cut 3 bases from V and 11 bases from J, with 13 bases between. CDR3 length: 12 residues. CDR3 sequence: CASSDDIAGAFF. CDR3 in DNA: TGTGCCAGCAGTGATGATATAGCTGGGGCTTTCTTT.

The chain links TRBV27 to TRBJ2-3, with TRBD1 matching 12 bases. The CDR3 sequence is 15 residues long. V trimming: 3 bases; J trimming: 4 bases; junction bases outside the gene matches: 2. Germline CDR1 reads MNHEY; CDR2 reads SMNVEV (reference sequence). The CDR3 here is CASSFGTGGSDTQYF. CDR3 sequence (DNA): TGTGCCAGCAGTTTCGGGACAGGGGGCTCAGATACGCAGTATTTT.

The gene calls are TRBV6-5 and TRBJ2-7; TRBD2 might be the D (5 bases). The CDR3 runs to 14 residues. V lost 10 bases and J 2 bases, leaving 18 bases between the germline ends. Germline values: CDR1 MNHEY, CDR2 SVGAGI. The CDR3 spells CATKVQEVTYEQYF. Here the CDR3 DNA reads TGTGCCACCAAAGTCCAGGAGGTAACCTACGAGCAGTACTTC.

This chain's CDR3 is CAWSGQGEQPQHF. Written as DNA, the CDR3 is TGTGCCTGGAGTGGACAGGGGGAGCAGCCCCAGCATTTT. This rearrangement joins TRBV30 to TRBJ1-5; 9 nucleotides align to TRBD1. This CDR3 comprises 13 residues. In germline, CDR1 is GTSNPN, CDR2 SVGIG (reference sequence). V lost 1 base and J lost 7; bases outside the gene matches: 2.

The chain employs TRBV5-5 and TRBJ2-7; 9 bases are a match to TRBD1. The CDR3 covers 15 residues. Per germline, CDR1 SGHKS and CDR2 YYEKEE (reference sequence). V gave up 0 bases and J gave up 4 bases; unmatched junction bases: 5. CDR3 residues: CASSLDIGQGYEQYF. DNA of the CDR3: TGTGCCAGCAGCTTGGATATCGGACAGGGGTACGAGCAGTACTTC. Variable domain in full (rest from reference TRBV5-5 and TRBJ2-7): DAGVTQSPTHLIKTRGQQVTLRCSPISGHKSVSWYQQVLGQGPQFIFQYYEKEERGRGNFPDRFSARQFPNYSSELNVNALLLGDSALYLCASSLDIGQGYEQYFGPGTRLTVT.

For this clone: This may come from a read error, since a much larger clone is one base off. Other DNA variants within this sample encode the same CDR3. This chain links TRBV5-1 with TRBJ2-7; 8 bases agree with TRBD1. The germline V gene has CDR1 SGHRS and CDR2 YFSETQ. The CDR3 covers 13 residues. Trimming cost V 4 bases and J 2 bases; bases outside gene matches: 2. CDR3 in amino acids: CASSGTGTYEQYF. The CDR3 DNA reads TGCGCCAGCAGCGGGACAGGAACCTACGAGCAGTACTTC.

This clone was seen at least ten times. The rearrangement uses TRBV3-1 (or the pseudogene TRBV3-2) and TRBJ2-7, with 11 nucleotides matching TRBD2. CDR3 length equals 15 residues. V shed 4 bases and J 7 bases; nucleotides not matched to a gene: 9. CDR1 LGHDT and CDR2 YNNKEL come from the germline V gene (reference sequence). The DNA for the CDR3 is TGTGCCAGCAGCCCTCGACTAGCGGGGACGGGGGAGCAGTACTTC. This gives the protein CASSPRLAGTGEQYF.

This rearrangement joins TRBV16 to TRBJ2-1, with 10 bases that match TRBD2. CDR1 and CDR2 from the germline V gene are KGHSY and FQNENV. Trimming cost V 7 bases and J 0 bases; bases outside gene matches: 12. The CDR3 length is 18 residues. This CDR3 is CASKARTSGPSSYNEQFF. CDR3 nucleotides: TGTGCCAGCAAAGCCCGGACTAGCGGCCCTAGCTCCTACAATGAGCAGTTCTTC.

This clone was found once. This rearrangement joins TRBV15 to TRBJ2-1, with D perhaps matching TRBD1 (5 bases). The CDR3 consists of 13 residues. Germline CDR1 is LNHNV and CDR2 is YYDKDF (reference sequence). V was cut by 5 bases and J by 7 bases, with 12 bases left in between. The CDR3 sequence: CATSSDSQNEQFF. Here the CDR3 DNA reads TGTGCCACCAGCTCCGACAGCCAAAATGAGCAGTTCTTC.

The V call is TRBV7-3, the J call TRBJ2-7; D is undetermined. Germline CDR1 and CDR2: SGHTA and FQGTGA. V lost 5 bases and J lost 6, with 14 bases in between. This CDR3 spans 13 amino acids. The CDR3 loop is CASSRFSSGEQYF. The CDR3 nucleotides read TGTGCCAGCAGCCGTTTTTCGTCGGGCGAGCAGTACTTC.

The genes are TRBV2 and TRBJ2-1; the match to TRBD1 covers 10 bases. CDR1 SNHLY and CDR2 FYNNEI come from the germline V gene. The CDR3 is 16 amino acids. With V trimmed by 2 bases and J by 6 bases, 7 bases remained unmatched. The CDR3 region is CASSESRDRGSNEQFF. CDR3 coding DNA: TGTGCCAGCAGTGAATCTCGGGACAGGGGCTCCAATGAGCAGTTCTTC. The variable domain in full, with the rest retrieved from reference TRBV2 and TRBJ2-1, is EPEVTQTPSHQVTQMGQEVILRCVPISNHLYFYWYRQILGQKVEFLVSFYNNEISEKSEIFDDQFSVERPDGSNFTLKIRSTKLEDSAMYFCASSESRDRGSNEQFFGPGTRLTVL.